What follows are 10 T cell receptor beta chains derived from one specimen sequenced in a study of T cell repertoires in cytomegalovirus infection. MiXCR was run by TCRdb on the reads, yielding one entry per CDR3 protein. The sample lists some 940,000 distinct CDR3 sequences; about a third were seen once. These receptors' targets are unknown. Sequencing was performed on cultured CD8+ T cells from PBMCs, taken from culture after CMV antigen stimulation. The receptors were gathered from a human donor in good health (CMV status not recorded). Some clones in this sample may be carry-over from other donors' samples.

This clonotype was seen only a few times. V gene TRBV6-1 combines with J gene TRBJ2-3; D is unresolved. Germline V gene lookup returns CDR1 MNHNS and CDR2 SASEGT. V lost 2 bases and J 11 bases, leaving 14 bases between the germline ends. The CDR3 is 13 amino acids. CDR3 sequence: CASSELSRLGQYF. The CDR3 DNA sequence: TGTGCCAGCAGTGAATTATCGCGGTTAGGGCAGTATTTT.

The chain combines TRBV7-9 with TRBJ2-1; 7 nucleotides match TRBD2. Trimming removed 5 bases from V and 4 bases from J; junction bases left unmatched: 14. Per the germline V gene, CDR1 is SEHNR and CDR2 is FQNEAQ (reference sequence). The CDR3 totals 17 residues. This CDR3 is CASSPSLGGTPYNEQFF. CDR3 sequence (DNA): TGTGCCAGCAGCCCAAGTCTCGGGGGGACCCCTTACAATGAGCAGTTCTTC.

V is TRBV27 and J is TRBJ2-1; TRBD2 matches at 8 bases. The germline gives CDR1 MNHEY, CDR2 SMNVEV (reference sequence). J gave up 0 bases and V 0 bases, and 7 bases lay outside the gene matches. The CDR3 sequence is 18 residues long. The CDR3 loop is CASSLSLGGGTSYNEQFF. The CDR3 coding sequence is TGTGCCAGCAGTTTATCTTTGGGCGGGGGGACCTCCTACAATGAGCAGTTCTTC.

CDR3 residues: CASSLQGPYYNSPLHF. The CDR3 coding sequence is TGTGCCAGCAGTCTACAGGGGCCCTACTATAATTCACCCCTCCACTTT. The chain has TRBV6-1 and TRBJ1-6; 7 positions agree with TRBD1. V lost 5 bases, J lost 3 bases, and 7 bases stayed unmatched. Germline CDR1 MNHNS, CDR2 SASEGT. The CDR3 sequence is 16 residues long.

This clonotype has only a few counts. The rearrangement joins TRBV5-4 to TRBJ2-5, with D possibly matching TRBD1 (5 bases). This CDR3 is built from 14 residues. The ends were cut back, 1 base at V and 4 bases at J, with 11 bases in the middle. Germline-derived CDR1 and CDR2 are SGHNT and YYREEE (reference sequence). This chain's CDR3 is CASSLNDRPETQYF. The CDR3 region has the DNA TGTGCCAGCAGCTTGAACGACAGACCAGAGACCCAGTACTTC.

CDR3 region: CASTLLAGTGGDEQFF. The CDR3, as DNA: TGTGCCAGTACTCTCCTCGCAGGGACTGGGGGCGATGAGCAGTTCTTC. The V call is TRBV19, the J call TRBJ2-1, with D possibly being TRBD1 or TRBD2 (6 bases each). Trimming pared 7 bases from V and 8 bases from J, leaving 24 bases between. Germline assignment: CDR1 LNHDA and CDR2 SQIVND (reference sequence). The length of the CDR3 is 16 residues. The variable domain in full, with the rest retrieved from reference TRBV19 and TRBJ2-1, is DGGITQSPKYLFRKEGQNVTLSCEQNLNHDAMYWYRQDPGQGLRLIYYSQIVNDFQKGDIAEGYSVSREKKESFPLTVTSAQKNPTAFYLCASTLLAGTGGDEQFFGPGTRLTVL.

This clonotype has only a few counts. V usage is TRBV27 and J usage is TRBJ1-1, with D possibly TRBD1 on 6 matching bases. The CDR3 extends over 15 amino acids. CDR1 is MNHEY, CDR2 SMNVEV, per germline (reference sequence). V gave up 5 bases and J gave up 0 bases, with 13 bases separating them. The CDR3 DNA follows: TGTGCCAGCAGTCCAGGGGTGGGGTTGAACACTGAAGCTTTCTTT. As protein: CASSPGVGLNTEAFF.

The chain employs TRBV27 and TRBJ1-5; no reliable D call. V was shortened by 5 bases and J by 3 bases, with 8 bases between the two germline ends. This CDR3 is built from 13 residues. In germline, CDR1 is MNHEY, CDR2 SMNVEV (reference sequence). The CDR3 DNA sequence: TGTGCCAGCAGTAAGGGCTACAATCAGCCCCAGCATTTT. Protein product: CASSKGYNQPQHF.

V and J are TRBV5-5 and TRBJ1-5; 8 bases match TRBD1. The CDR3 is 17 amino acids. J gave up 2 bases and V 2 bases, and 9 bases lay outside the gene matches. Germline V gene sequence: CDR1 SGHKS, CDR2 YYEKEE (reference sequence). The DNA of the CDR3 is TGTGCCAGCAGCTTTACTTCAGGGGGCGCCGGCAATCAGCCCCAGCATTTT. This sequence encodes CASSFTSGGAGNQPQHF.

The rearrangement joins TRBV4-1 to TRBJ2-7, with no clear D. The CDR3 totals 14 residues. Germline V lookup: CDR1 MGHRA, CDR2 YSYEKL. For the CDR3, the DNA is TGTGCCAGCAGCCAAGACCAGAGTTCCTACGAGCAGTACGTC. This sequence encodes CASSQDQSSYEQYV.